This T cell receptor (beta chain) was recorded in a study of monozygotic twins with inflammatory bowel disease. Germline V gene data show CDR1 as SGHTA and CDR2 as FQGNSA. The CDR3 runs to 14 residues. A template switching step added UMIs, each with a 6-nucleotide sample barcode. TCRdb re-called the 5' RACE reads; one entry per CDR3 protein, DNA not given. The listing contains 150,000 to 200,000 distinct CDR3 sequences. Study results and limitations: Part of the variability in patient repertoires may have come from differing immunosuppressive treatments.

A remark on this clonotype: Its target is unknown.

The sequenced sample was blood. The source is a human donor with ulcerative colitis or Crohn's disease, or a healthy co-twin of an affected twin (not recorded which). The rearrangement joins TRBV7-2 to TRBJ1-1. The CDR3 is CASSLKGMNTEAFF.